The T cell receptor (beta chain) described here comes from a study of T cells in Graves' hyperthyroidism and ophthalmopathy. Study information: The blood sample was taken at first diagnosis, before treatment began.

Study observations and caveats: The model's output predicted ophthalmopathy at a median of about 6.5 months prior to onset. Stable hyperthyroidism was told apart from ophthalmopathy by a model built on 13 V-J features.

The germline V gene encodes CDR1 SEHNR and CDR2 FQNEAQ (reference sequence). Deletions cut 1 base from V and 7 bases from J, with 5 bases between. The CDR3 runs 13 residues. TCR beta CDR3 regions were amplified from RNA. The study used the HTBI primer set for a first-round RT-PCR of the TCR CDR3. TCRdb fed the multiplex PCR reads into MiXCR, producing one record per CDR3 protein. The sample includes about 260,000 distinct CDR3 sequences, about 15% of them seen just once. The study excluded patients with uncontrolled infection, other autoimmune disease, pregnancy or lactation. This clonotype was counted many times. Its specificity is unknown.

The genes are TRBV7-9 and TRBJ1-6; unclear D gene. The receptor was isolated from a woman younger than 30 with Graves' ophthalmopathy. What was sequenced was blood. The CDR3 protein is CASSLDPNSPLHF. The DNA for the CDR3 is TGTGCCAGCAGCTTAGACCCGAATTCACCCCTCCACTTT.